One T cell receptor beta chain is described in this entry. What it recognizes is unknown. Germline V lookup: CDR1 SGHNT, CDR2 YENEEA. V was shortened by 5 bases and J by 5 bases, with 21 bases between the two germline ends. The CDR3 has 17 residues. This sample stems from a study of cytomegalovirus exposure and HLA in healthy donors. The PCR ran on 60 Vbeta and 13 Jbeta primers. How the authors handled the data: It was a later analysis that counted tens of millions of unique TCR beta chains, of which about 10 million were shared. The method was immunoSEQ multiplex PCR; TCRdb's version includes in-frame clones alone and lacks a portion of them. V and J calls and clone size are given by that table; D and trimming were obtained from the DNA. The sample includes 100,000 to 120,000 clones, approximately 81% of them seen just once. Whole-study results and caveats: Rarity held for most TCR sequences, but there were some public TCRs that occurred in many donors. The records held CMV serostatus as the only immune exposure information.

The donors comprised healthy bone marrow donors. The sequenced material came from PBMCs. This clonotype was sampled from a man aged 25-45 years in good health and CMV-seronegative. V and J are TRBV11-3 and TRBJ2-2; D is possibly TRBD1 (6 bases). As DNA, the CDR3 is TGTGCCAGCAGCCCTCCTCCGGACAGAAATAGGACCGGGGAGCTGTTTTTT. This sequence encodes CASSPPPDRNRTGELFF.